This T cell receptor beta chain appears in the sequencing data of a study of cytomegalovirus exposure and HLA in healthy donors. Study-wide context: Some 85 million unique TCRs, all from HLA-typed donors, were included in an early release of the data.

Primers included in the PCR were 60 Vbeta and 13 Jbeta primers. The data were produced by immunoSEQ multiplex PCR, yet TCRdb's version contains in-frame clones alone and is incomplete. Of 80,000 to 130,000 clones listed, about 74% are singletons. A few counts support this clone. V was pared by 5 bases and J by 6 bases, with 7 bases of the junction left unmatched. This CDR3 has 13 residues. In germline, CDR1 is GTSNPN, CDR2 SVGIG (reference sequence). Each donor was healthy, and each was a bone marrow donor. V usage is TRBV30 and J usage is TRBJ2-3, with 8 bases fitting TRBD1. The specimen sequenced was PBMCs. The sequence was obtained from a woman between 18 and 29 years old in good health and CMV-seropositive. The CDR3 loop is CAWAPGDRDTQYF. The CDR3 DNA follows: TGTGCCTGGGCTCCGGGGGACAGGGATACGCAGTATTTT.